Listed below are T cell receptor beta chains from one sample, sequenced in a study of blood T cells in healthy people across ages. TCRdb independently ran MiXCR on the 5' RACE reads; one entry per CDR3 protein. Of some 900,000 distinct CDR3 sequences in the sample, around 49% were seen once. The sequenced sample was blood. Receptors originate from a man aged 25-40 years in good health. Both conserved end residues are part of each CDR3. The D gene is left open where the match is weak. Size tells how often a clone was seen (once, few, many) or the class of an expanded clone, and some rows leave it out.

>TRBJ2-3|many|.|TRBV6-6
CASSFTGLTDTQYF
TGTGCCAGCAGTTTTACAGGCCTCACAGATACGCAGTATTTT
>TRBJ2-7|.|TRBD1|TRBV28
CASSPQPGQVVYEQYF
TGTGCCAGCAGTCCTCAACCGGGACAGGTTGTCTACGAGCAGTACTTC
>TRBJ1-1|.|TRBD1|TRBV20-1
CSAPGTGRTVNTEAFF
TGCAGTGCGCCAGGGACAGGGCGCACCGTGAACACTGAAGCTTTCTTT
>TRBJ2-2|.|.|TRBV9
CASSAPWETGELFF
TGTGCCAGCAGCGCGCCCTGGGAAACCGGGGAGCTGTTTTTT
>TRBJ1-2|.|.|TRBV24-1
CATSDLKGFGYTF
TGTGCCACCAGTGATTTAAAGGGGTTTGGCTACACCTTC
>TRBJ1-1|few|TRBD1|TRBV20-1
CSAARGYAEAFF
TGCAGTGCCGCCAGGGGGTACGCTGAAGCTTTCTTT
>TRBJ2-5|few|TRBD1|TRBV6-5
CASSYSGTGRETQYF
TGTGCCAGCAGTTACTCCGGGACAGGGCGCGAGACCCAGTACTTC
>TRBJ2-3|.|.|TRBV28
CASSLGALTDTQYF
TGTGCCAGCAGTTTGGGGGCCTTGACAGATACGCAGTATTTT
>TRBJ2-6|.|.|TRBV29-1
CSVEGGAPGANVLTF
TGCAGCGTTGAAGGTGGGGCGCCTGGGGCCAACGTCCTGACTTTC
>TRBJ1-1|.|TRBD1|TRBV28
CASSRTWTGTAFF
TGTGCCAGCAGCAGGACTTGGACAGGGACAGCTTTCTTT
>TRBJ2-7|.|TRBD2|TRBV12-3/TRBV12-4
CAILSGGANEQYF
TGTGCCATCCTTAGCGGGGGGGCAAATGAGCAGTACTTC
>TRBJ2-7|.|.|TRBV10-3
CAISESKEGFVSYEQYF
TGTGCCATCAGTGAGTCTAAAGAGGGATTTGTCTCCTACGAGCAGTACTTC
>TRBJ2-7|.|TRBD2|TRBV12-3/TRBV12-4
CASSLETSGGYEQYF
TGTGCCAGCAGTCTTGAGACTAGCGGGGGGTACGAGCAGTACTTC
>TRBJ2-7|few|.|TRBV11-2
CASSPGPDYEQYF
TGTGCCAGCAGCCCGGGCCCCGACTACGAGCAGTACTTC
>TRBJ1-1|.|.|TRBV4-3
CASSPGVLEGTPWESTEAFF
TGCGCCAGCAGCCCCGGGGTATTGGAGGGGACCCCTTGGGAGTCCACTGAAGCTTTCTTT
>TRBJ2-3|.|.|TRBV9
CASSTTGAWGTDTQYF
TGTGCCAGCAGCACCACGGGGGCGTGGGGCACAGATACGCAGTATTTT
>TRBJ2-1|few|TRBD1|TRBV6-5
CASSYRDRDEQFF
TGTGCCAGCAGTTACCGGGACAGGGATGAGCAGTTCTTC
>TRBJ2-3|.|TRBD2|TRBV7-2
CASSRSGGALDTQYF
TGTGCCAGCAGCCGTAGCGGGGGGGCCCTAGATACGCAGTATTTT